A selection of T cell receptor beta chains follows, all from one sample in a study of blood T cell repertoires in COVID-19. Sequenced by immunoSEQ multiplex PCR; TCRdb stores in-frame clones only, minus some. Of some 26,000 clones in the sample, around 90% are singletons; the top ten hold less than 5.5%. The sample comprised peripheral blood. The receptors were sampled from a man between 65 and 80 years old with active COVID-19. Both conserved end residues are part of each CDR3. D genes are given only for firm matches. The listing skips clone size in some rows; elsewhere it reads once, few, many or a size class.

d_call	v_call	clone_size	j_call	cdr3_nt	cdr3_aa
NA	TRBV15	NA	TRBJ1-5	TGTGCCACCAGCAGAGCGGGAGCCTATAGCAATCAGCCCCAGCATTTT	CATSRAGAYSNQPQHF
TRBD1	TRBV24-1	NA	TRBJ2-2	TGTGCCACCAGTGGGAAGGGACAGACGACCCGGGAGCTGTTTTTT	CATSGKGQTTRELFF
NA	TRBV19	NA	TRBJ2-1	TGTGCCAGTAGTATCGGAAGCGCCGACTCCTACAATGAGCAGTTCTTC	CASSIGSADSYNEQFF
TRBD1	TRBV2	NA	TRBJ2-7	TGTGCCAGCCGGGACAGGGGTAACGAGCAGTACTTC	CASRDRGNEQYF
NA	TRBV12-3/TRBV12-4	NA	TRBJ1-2	TGTGCCAGCAGTTTAGAGACTTACTATGGCTACACCTTC	CASSLETYYGYTF
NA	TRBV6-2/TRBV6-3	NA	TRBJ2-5	TGTGCCAGCAGTTACTTTACCCCGTCGGCGGGTACCCAAGAGACCCAGTACTTC	CASSYFTPSAGTQETQYF
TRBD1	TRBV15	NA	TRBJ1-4	TGTGCCACCAGCAGAAACCCGCTGTGGGACAGGGTAAATGAAAAACTGTTTTTT	CATSRNPLWDRVNEKLFF
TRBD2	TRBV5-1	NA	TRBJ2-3	TGCGCCAGCAGCTTTAGCGGGATTAGCACAGATACGCAGTATTTT	CASSFSGISTDTQYF
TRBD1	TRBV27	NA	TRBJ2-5	TGTGCCAGCCGACTCACCCGGACAGGGAAAGGAGAGACCCAGTACTTC	CASRLTRTGKGETQYF
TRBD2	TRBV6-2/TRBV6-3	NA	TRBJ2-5	TGTGCCAGCAGTCAACCCCCCGGCGGGGGGACCCAGTACTTC	CASSQPPGGGTQYF
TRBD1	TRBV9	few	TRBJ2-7	TGTGCCAGCAGCGGAGAAGCAAGGACAGGGGGAACCTACGAGCAGTACTTC	CASSGEARTGGTYEQYF
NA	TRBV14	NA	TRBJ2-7	TGTGCCAGCAGCCCCCAGGGGGGCCCCGACCAATACGAGCAGTACTTC	CASSPQGGPDQYEQYF
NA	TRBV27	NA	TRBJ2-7	TGTGCCAGCAGTTTCGCAGGGGAGGGCTACGAGCAGTACTTC	CASSFAGEGYEQYF
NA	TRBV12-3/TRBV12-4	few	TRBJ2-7	TGTGCCAGCAGTTTTAGGGGATCACTCGAGCAGTACTTC	CASSFRGSLEQYF
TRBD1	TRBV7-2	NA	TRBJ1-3	TGTGCCAGCAGCTATCCGGGACAGGGAAACACCATATATTTT	CASSYPGQGNTIYF
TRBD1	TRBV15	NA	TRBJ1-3	TGTGCCACCAGCAGGCTCCCTAGACAGGGGGCATCTGGAAACACCATATATTTT	CATSRLPRQGASGNTIYF
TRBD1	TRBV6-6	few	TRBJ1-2	TGTGCCAGCAGTTACTCAGGACAGGGGGGTTATGGCTACACCTTC	CASSYSGQGGYGYTF
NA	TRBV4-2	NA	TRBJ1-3	TGTGCCAGCAGCCAAGAGCCCGCGCGGGGCTCTGGAAACACCATATATTTT	CASSQEPARGSGNTIYF
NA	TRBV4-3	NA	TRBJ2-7	TGCGCCAGCAGCCAAGGCTTAAGGGGTGGGGAGCAGTACTTC	CASSQGLRGGEQYF
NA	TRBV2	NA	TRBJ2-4	TGTGCCAGTTGGAGGGACAGAAAAAACATTCAGTACTTC	CASWRDRKNIQYF
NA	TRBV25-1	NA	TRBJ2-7	TGTGCCAGCAGCCAGGGGTACGAGCAGTACTTC	CASSQGYEQYF
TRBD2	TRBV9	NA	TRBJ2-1	TGTGCCAGCAGCGTAGGTACTAGCGGGGGGGACAATGAGCAGTTCTTC	CASSVGTSGGDNEQFF
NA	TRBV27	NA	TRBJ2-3	TGTGCCAGCAGTTTATCGAAGGGGGTTACGCAGTATTTT	CASSLSKGVTQYF
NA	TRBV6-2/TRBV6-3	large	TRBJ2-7	TGTGCCAGCAGTTACTCCCAGAATGAGCAGTACTTC	CASSYSQNEQYF
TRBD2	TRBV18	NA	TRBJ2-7	TGTGCCAGCTCACCAGACGGTCTAGCGGGGATCTACGAGCAGTACTTC	CASSPDGLAGIYEQYF
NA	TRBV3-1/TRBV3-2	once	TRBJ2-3	TGTGCCAGCAAATATCAGGGAACTAGCACAGATACGCAGTATTTT	CASKYQGTSTDTQYF
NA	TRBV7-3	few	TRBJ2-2	TGTGCCAGCAGCTCCCTAGGGGGCACCGGGGAGCTGTTTTTT	CASSSLGGTGELFF
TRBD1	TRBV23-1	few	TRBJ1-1	TGCGCCGTACAGGGGGTAGGGAACACTGAAGCTTTCTTT	CAVQGVGNTEAFF
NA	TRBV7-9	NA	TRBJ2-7	TGTGCCAGCAGCTTACCCACCGCAGGGGTAGGCGTCTACGAGCAGTACTTC	CASSLPTAGVGVYEQYF
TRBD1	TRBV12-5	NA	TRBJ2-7	TGTGCTAGTGGTTTGTCCCCAGGGGGCAACTACGAGCAGTACTTC	CASGLSPGGNYEQYF
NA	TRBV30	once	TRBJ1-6	TGTGCCTGGAGTATTCGGGCAGGGTCGTTTGGAGTGAATTCACCCCTCCACTTT	CAWSIRAGSFGVNSPLHF